This T cell receptor (beta chain) was identified in a study of identifying expanded T cells in peripheral blood (dated by TCRdb to between 2018 and 2021). With regard to the full study: Four technical replicates, made by sequencing separate aliquots from the same pool of genomic DNA, were compared pairwise.

The immunoSEQ Assay, which relies on bias-controlled multiplex PCR amplification of genomic DNA, was used to profile TCRbeta CDR3 regions. The published analysis was carried out like this. To quantify the absolute abundance of each unique TCRbeta CDR3 region, the sequences were collapsed and filtered. Two models were used to test differential abundance: a binomial model (Fisher-equivalent) and a beta-binomial model that adds time-dependent variance fitted from healthy donors. Clones with fewer than 5 combined templates were removed, and differential abundance was called for clones with a Benjamini-Hochberg FDR below 0.01. Using the form v = (b*log(k)+a)^2, the beta-binomial variance was modeled as a function of the total template count across the two samples. The table was pulled from immuneACCESS by TCRdb, which kept in-frame rearrangements only. Such tables lose some clones; where checked, under half of the loss comes from unresolved V genes, and the rest has no known cause. V, J and clone size were drawn from that table, and D and trimming were deduced from the DNA. In all, the sample holds about 78,000 clones, and 88% of those were seen once. Over 15% of the sample lies in the top ten.

This clone occurred once. The antigen it binds to is not known. Base qualities are not provided; no much larger clone lies one nucleotide away. What the research found in general, with its limitations: About 1.1 differentially abundant clones were flagged by the binomial model between technical replicates, whereas about 17 and 20 were flagged over approximately two weeks and four weeks, respectively. Variance in clone template counts between roughly two-week samples significantly increased with total template count across all healthy donors. The authors expected biological variance in healthy repertoires might increase further over much longer intervals such as months to years. The beta-binomial model significantly reduced the number of clones called differentially abundant and the false-positive rate across all healthy-donor time intervals.

No immune events, such as infections, were documented for the healthy donors during the collection period. Blood repertoires from healthy donors were used as a training cohort for calibrating time-dependent variance in a beta-binomial model of differential abundance of T-cell clones. The training cohort was composed of roughly ten healthy donors, 3 female and 7 male. The donors were between roughly 25 and 64 years old, with an average age of about 47 years. Whole blood was collected from each healthy donor at three time points spaced about 14 days apart and obtained from a commercial supplier. For immunosequencing, genomic DNA was extracted from unsorted whole blood. V is pared back by 6 bases and J by 2 bases, with 20 bases lying between the germline termini. The CDR3 sequence holds 16 residues, the cysteine and phenylalanine included. Here the CDR3 DNA is all that survives: 48 bases in frame from base 1. CDR1 and CDR2 were assigned from the germline V gene as MDHEN and SYDVKM.

The receptor chain draws on TRBV28 and TRBJ2-7; the D gene cannot be named for sure. Material: blood. This clonotype was sampled from a person aged 18 to 75 in good health. The bases read TGTGCCAGCAGCCCAGTCAGTGGTCCTCGACCCTACGAGCAGTACTTC. Its translation reads: CASSPVSGPRPYEQYF. With the portions outside the CDR3 filled from the reference TRBV28 and TRBJ2-7 genes, the complete variable region becomes DVKVTQSSRYLVKRTGEKVFLECVQDMDHENMFWYRQDPGLGLRLIYFSYDVKMKEKGDIPEGYSVSREKKERFSLILESASTNQTSMYLCASSPVSGPRPYEQYFGPGTRLTVT.